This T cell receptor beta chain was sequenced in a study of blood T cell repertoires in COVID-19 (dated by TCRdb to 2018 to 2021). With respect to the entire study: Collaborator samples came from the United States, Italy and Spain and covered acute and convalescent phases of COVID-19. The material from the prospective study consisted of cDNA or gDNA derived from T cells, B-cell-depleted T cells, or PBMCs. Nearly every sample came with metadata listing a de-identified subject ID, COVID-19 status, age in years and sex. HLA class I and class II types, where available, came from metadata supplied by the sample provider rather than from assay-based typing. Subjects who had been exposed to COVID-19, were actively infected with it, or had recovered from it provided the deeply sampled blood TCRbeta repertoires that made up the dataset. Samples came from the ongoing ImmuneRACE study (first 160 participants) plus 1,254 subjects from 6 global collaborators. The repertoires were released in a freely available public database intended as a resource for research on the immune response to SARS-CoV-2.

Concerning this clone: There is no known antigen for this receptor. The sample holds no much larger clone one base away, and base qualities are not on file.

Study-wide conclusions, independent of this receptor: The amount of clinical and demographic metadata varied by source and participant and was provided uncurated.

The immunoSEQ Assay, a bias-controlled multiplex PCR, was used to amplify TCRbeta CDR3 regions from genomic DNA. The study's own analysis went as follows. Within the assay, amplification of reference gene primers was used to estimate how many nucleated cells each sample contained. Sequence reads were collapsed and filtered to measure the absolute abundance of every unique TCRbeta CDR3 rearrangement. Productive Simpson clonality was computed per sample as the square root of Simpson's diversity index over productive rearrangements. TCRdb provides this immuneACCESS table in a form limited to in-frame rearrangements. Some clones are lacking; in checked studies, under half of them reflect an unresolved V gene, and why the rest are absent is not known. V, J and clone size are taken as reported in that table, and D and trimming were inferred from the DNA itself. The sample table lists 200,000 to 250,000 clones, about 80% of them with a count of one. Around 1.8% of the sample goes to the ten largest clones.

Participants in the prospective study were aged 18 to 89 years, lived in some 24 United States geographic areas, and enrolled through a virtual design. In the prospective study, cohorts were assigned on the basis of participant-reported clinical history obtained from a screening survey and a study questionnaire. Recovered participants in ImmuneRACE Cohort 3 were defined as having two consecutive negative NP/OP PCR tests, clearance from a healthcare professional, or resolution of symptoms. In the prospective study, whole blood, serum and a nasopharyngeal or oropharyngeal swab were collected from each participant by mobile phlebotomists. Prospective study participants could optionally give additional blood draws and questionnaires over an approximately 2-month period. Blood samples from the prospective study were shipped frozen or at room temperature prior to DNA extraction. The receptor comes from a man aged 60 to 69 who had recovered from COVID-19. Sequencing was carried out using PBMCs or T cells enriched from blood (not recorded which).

The nucleotide sequence reads TGTGCCAGTAATCGGGACAGGGCCGAAGAGACCCAGTACTTC. Translated, this is CASNRDRAEETQYF. The sequence links TRBV19 to TRBJ2-5, with 9 junctional bases fitting TRBD1. The CDR3 runs 14 residues from the cysteine to the phenylalanine. The DNA shown is the 42-base CDR3, in frame from base 1. For CDR1 and CDR2, the germline V gene (reference sequence) lists LNHDA and SQIVND. V loses 7 bases at its end and J loses 3 bases; junction bases beyond the gene matches: 6.